The rows below give T cell receptor beta chains drawn from one sample of a study of control samples from healthy donors and cancer patients. Repertoires were generated with immunoSEQ multiplex PCR, while TCRdb's copy carries only in-frame clones and drops some. The table lists around 72,000 clones, 84% of them singletons, with over 12% in the top ten. Sequenced input: blood. Receptors originate from a man aged 45-60 years in good health. The CDR3 runs from the conserved cysteine through the conserved F or W. The D gene is left open where the match is weak. Expanded clones get a size class; other rows say once, few or many, or leave the size out.

>TRBJ2-7|TRBV7-6|TRBD1|-
CASSETGQIYEQYF
TGTGCCAGCAGCGAAACGGGACAGATTTACGAGCAGTACTTC
>TRBJ1-1|TRBV6-5|TRBD1|once
CASSYRTGRNTEAFF
TGTGCCAGCAGTTACCGGACAGGGAGGAACACTGAAGCTTTCTTT
>TRBJ1-1|TRBV6-4|-|-
CASSDRRGSEAFF
TGTGCCAGCAGTGACCGCCGGGGCAGTGAAGCTTTCTTT
>TRBJ2-3|TRBV15|-|-
CATIAGGSGTDTQYF
TGTGCCACCATAGCAGGCGGTTCGGGCACAGATACGCAGTATTTT
>TRBJ2-1|TRBV29-1|TRBD2|-
CSPGLAGVGSNEQFF
TGCAGCCCGGGACTAGCGGGAGTCGGATCCAATGAGCAGTTCTTC
>TRBJ1-2|TRBV5-1|TRBD1|-
CASTTTGGFGYTF
TGCGCCAGCACCACGACAGGGGGCTTTGGCTACACCTTC
>TRBJ1-1|TRBV23-1|TRBD1|-
CASSQPGQGKAEAFF
TGCGCCAGCAGTCAACCGGGACAGGGAAAAGCTGAAGCTTTCTTT
>TRBJ1-4|TRBV5-6|-|few
CASSLALGGGRPFF
TGTGCCAGCAGCTTGGCCTTGGGAGGGGGACGGCCGTTTTTT
>TRBJ2-1|TRBV3-1/TRBV3-2|TRBD2|-
CASSQDLPSGSDEQFF
TGTGCCAGCAGCCAAGATCTGCCTAGCGGGAGTGATGAGCAGTTCTTC
>TRBJ2-7|TRBV7-2|-|-
CASSVEGGTLSYEQYF
TGTGCCAGCAGCGTCGAGGGGGGGACCCTTTCCTACGAGCAGTACTTC
>TRBJ1-4|TRBV10-3|-|-
CAIQGSREEKLFF
TGTGCCATCCAAGGTAGCCGAGAGGAAAAACTGTTTTTT
>TRBJ1-5|TRBV30|-|-
CAWSMWNSNQPQHF
TGTGCCTGGAGTATGTGGAATAGCAATCAGCCCCAGCATTTT
>TRBJ1-4|TRBV11-2|-|-
CASSLPRAGATNEKLFF
TGTGCCAGCAGCTTACCCCGAGCTGGGGCAACTAATGAAAAACTGTTTTTT
>TRBJ2-7|TRBV28|-|-
CASSLTLRLVGEQYF
TGTGCCAGCAGTTTAACCCTTCGACTAGTTGGCGAGCAGTACTTC
>TRBJ1-2|TRBV5-1|TRBD1|-
CASSEQGHYGYTF
TGCGCCAGCAGCGAACAGGGGCACTATGGCTACACCTTC
>TRBJ1-1|TRBV18|-|few
CASSSLGVVGNTEAFF
TGTGCCAGCTCCTCCTTAGGGGTAGTTGGGAACACTGAAGCTTTCTTT
>TRBJ1-2|TRBV30|TRBD1|-
CAWSRGEANYGYTF
TGTGCCTGGAGCAGGGGGGAAGCTAACTATGGCTACACCTTC
>TRBJ2-6|TRBV11-3|-|-
CASSFYSGANVLTF
TGTGCCAGCAGCTTTTACTCTGGGGCCAACGTCCTGACTTTC
>TRBJ1-2|TRBV7-9|-|few
CASSLSADPNYGYTF
TGTGCCAGCAGCTTAAGCGCAGATCCAAACTATGGCTACACCTTC
>TRBJ2-3|TRBV29-1|-|-
CSVRTGRGDTQYF
TGCAGCGTCAGGACAGGGAGGGGAGATACGCAGTATTTT
>TRBJ1-1|TRBV18|-|-
CASSSTQGPNTEAFF
TGTGCCAGCTCATCGACGCAGGGACCGAACACTGAAGCTTTCTTT
>TRBJ1-3|TRBV21-1|-|-
CASSKRDRNSGNTIYF
TGTGCCAGCAGCAAACGGGACAGGAACTCTGGAAACACCATATATTTT
>TRBJ1-3|TRBV5-1|TRBD1|-
CASSLDTGVGNTIYF
TGCGCCAGCAGCTTGGATACAGGGGTTGGAAACACCATATATTTT
>TRBJ2-1|TRBV5-5|TRBD2|-
CASSLGSSGSLTQFF
TGTGCCAGCAGCTTGGGGTCTAGCGGGAGTCTCACGCAGTTCTTC
>TRBJ2-1|TRBV7-9|TRBD2|-
CASSLAGSGRAGNEQFF
TGTGCCAGCAGCTTAGCAGGCAGCGGGAGGGCCGGCAATGAGCAGTTCTTC
>TRBJ2-7|TRBV11-2|-|-
CASSLDWGRDEQYF
TGTGCCAGCAGCTTAGATTGGGGGCGCGACGAGCAGTACTTC
>TRBJ2-1|TRBV28|TRBD2|-
CASSTLTSGRVDNEQFF
TGTGCCAGCAGTACCCTGACTAGCGGGAGGGTAGACAATGAGCAGTTCTTC
>TRBJ2-5|TRBV5-6|-|-
CASSSLPAGQQETQYF
TGTGCCAGCAGCTCCCTTCCCGCAGGACAACAAGAGACCCAGTACTTC
>TRBJ2-6|TRBV19|TRBD2|-
CASSIGGTGANVLTF
TGTGCCAGTAGTATCGGGGGGACTGGGGCCAACGTCCTGACTTTC
>TRBJ2-3|TRBV6-4|TRBD2|once
CASSESGSPDTQYF
TGTGCCAGCAGTGAGAGCGGGAGCCCAGATACGCAGTATTTT
>TRBJ1-6|TRBV27|-|few
CAGGRASNSPLHF
TGTGCGGGAGGCAGGGCGAGTAATTCACCCCTCCACTTT
>TRBJ1-2|TRBV18|-|once
CASSPTVFGYTF
TGTGCCAGCTCACCGACAGTTTTCGGCTACACCTTC
>TRBJ2-3|TRBV24-1|-|-
CATVNSRADTDTQYF
TGTGCCACCGTAAACTCCCGGGCAGACACAGATACGCAGTATTTT
>TRBJ1-2|TRBV30|-|-
CAWSKVSGSGYTF
TGTGCCTGGAGTAAGGTTTCCGGGAGCGGCTACACCTTC
>TRBJ2-1|TRBV5-1|TRBD2|-
CASSPGTRGYIEQFF
TGCGCCAGCAGCCCGGGGACTAGGGGATATATTGAGCAGTTCTTC
>TRBJ1-5|TRBV5-1|-|-
CASSAGTEHQPQHF
TGCGCCAGCAGCGCCGGGACCGAGCATCAGCCCCAGCATTTT
>TRBJ2-5|TRBV5-1|TRBD2|-
CASSLTAGEETQYF
TGCGCCAGCAGCTTGACCGCGGGAGAAGAGACCCAGTACTTC
>TRBJ2-7|TRBV6-5|-|-
CASRTSGLQTNEQYF
TGTGCCAGCAGAACTTCGGGACTTCAGACCAACGAGCAGTACTTC
>TRBJ2-1|TRBV9|-|-
CASSVLDPYNEQFF
TGTGCCAGCAGCGTACTTGACCCCTACAATGAGCAGTTCTTC
>TRBJ2-3|TRBV7-8|-|-
CASSPADTQYF
TGTGCCAGCAGCCCCGCAGATACGCAGTATTTT
>TRBJ1-1|TRBV3-1/TRBV3-2|-|once
CASSQGSGADTEAFF
TGTGCCAGCAGCCAGGGGTCGGGGGCGGACACTGAAGCTTTCTTT
>TRBJ1-2|TRBV5-1|-|once
CASSPDSSYGYTF
TGCGCCAGCAGCCCGGACAGCTCCTATGGCTACACCTTC
>TRBJ1-1|TRBV14|-|-
CASSLGGAGRTEAFF
TGTGCCAGCAGCCTAGGGGGGGCAGGGCGCACTGAAGCTTTCTTT